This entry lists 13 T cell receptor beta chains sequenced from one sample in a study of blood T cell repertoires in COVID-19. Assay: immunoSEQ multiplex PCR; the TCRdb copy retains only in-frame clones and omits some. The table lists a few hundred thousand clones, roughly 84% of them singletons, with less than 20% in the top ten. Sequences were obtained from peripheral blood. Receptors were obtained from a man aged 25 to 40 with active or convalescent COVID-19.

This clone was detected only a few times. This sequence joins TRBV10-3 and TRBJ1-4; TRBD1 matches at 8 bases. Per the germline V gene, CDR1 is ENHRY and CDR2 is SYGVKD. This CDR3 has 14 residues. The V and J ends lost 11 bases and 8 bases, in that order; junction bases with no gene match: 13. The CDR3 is CASQVDREDEKLFF. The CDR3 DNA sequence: TGTGCCTCCCAAGTGGACAGGGAGGACGAAAAACTGTTTTTT.

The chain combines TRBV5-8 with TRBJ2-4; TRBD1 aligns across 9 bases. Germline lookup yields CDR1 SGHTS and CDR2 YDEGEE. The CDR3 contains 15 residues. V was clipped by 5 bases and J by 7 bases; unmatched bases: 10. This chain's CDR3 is CASRTTGGGNNIQYF. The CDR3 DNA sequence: TGTGCCAGCAGAACTACAGGGGGCGGCAATAACATTCAGTACTTC.

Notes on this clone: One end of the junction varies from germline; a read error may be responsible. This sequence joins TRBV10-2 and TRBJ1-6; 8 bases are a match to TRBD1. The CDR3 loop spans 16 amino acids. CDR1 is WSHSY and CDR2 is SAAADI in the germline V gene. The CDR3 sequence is CASSSGQGYGNSPLYF. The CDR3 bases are TGCGCCAGCAGTTCCGGACAGGGCTATGGTAATTCACCCCTCTACTTT.

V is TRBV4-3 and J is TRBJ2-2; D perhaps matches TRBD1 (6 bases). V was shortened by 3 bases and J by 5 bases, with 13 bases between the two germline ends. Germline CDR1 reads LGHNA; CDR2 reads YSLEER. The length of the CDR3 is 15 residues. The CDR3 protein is CASSHGQLRTGELFF. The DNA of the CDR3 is TGCGCCAGCAGCCACGGACAGCTCAGGACCGGGGAGCTGTTTTTT.

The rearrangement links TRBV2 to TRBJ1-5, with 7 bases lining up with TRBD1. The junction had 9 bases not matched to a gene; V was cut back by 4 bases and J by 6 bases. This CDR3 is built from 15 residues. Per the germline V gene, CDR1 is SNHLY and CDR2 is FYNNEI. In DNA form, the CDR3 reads TGTGCCAGCAGTGTCGATCAGGGGGGTGGTCAGCCCCAGCATTTT. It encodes CASSVDQGGGQPQHF.

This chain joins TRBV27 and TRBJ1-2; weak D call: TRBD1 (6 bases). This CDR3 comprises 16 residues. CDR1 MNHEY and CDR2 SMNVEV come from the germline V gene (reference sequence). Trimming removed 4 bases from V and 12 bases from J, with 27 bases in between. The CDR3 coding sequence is TGTGCCAGCAGTTCGATCGGGACAACTTCATCGAAGGCACACACCTTC. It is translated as CASSSIGTTSSKAHTF.

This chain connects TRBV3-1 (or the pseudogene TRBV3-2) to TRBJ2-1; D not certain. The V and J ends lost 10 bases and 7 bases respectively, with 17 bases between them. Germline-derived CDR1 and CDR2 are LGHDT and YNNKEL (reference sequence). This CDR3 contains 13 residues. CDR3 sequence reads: CATKSWPGNEQFF. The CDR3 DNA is TGTGCCACCAAGAGCTGGCCGGGTAATGAGCAGTTCTTC.

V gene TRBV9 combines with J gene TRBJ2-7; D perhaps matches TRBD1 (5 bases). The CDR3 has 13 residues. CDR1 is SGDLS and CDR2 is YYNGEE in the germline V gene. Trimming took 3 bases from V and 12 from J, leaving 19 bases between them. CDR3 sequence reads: CASSAGLDTTPYF. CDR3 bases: TGTGCCAGCAGCGCAGGGCTTGACACCACCCCGTACTTC.

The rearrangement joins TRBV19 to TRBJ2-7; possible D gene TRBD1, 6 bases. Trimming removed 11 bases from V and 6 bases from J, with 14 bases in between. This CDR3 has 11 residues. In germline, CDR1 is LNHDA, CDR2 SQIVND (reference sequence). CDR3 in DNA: TGTGCCGTACAGGGTAGGGGCGAGCAGTACTTC. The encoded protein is CAVQGRGEQYF. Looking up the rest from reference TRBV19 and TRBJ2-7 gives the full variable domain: DGGITQSPKYLFRKEGQNVTLSCEQNLNHDAMYWYRQDPGQGLRLIYYSQIVNDFQKGDIAEGYSVSREKKESFPLTVTSAQKNPTAFYLCAVQGRGEQYFGPGTRLTVT.

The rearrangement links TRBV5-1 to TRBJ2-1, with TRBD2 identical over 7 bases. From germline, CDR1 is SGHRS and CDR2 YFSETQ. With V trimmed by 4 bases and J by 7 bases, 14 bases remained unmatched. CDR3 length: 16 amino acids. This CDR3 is CASSNTGTTFGNEQFF. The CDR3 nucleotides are TGCGCCAGCAGCAACACCGGGACTACTTTCGGGAATGAGCAGTTCTTC.

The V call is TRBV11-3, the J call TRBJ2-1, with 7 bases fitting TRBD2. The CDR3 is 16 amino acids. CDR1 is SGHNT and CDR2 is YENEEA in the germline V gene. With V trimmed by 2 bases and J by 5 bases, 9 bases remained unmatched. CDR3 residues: CASSLLGGGENNEQFF. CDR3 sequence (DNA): TGTGCCAGCAGCTTACTCGGCGGGGGAGAAAACAATGAGCAGTTCTTC.

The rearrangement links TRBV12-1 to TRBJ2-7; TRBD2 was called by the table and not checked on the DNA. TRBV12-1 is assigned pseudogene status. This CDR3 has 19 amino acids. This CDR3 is CASSSPEATSEREGYEQYF. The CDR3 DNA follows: TGTGCCAGCAGCTCCCCGGAGGCGACTAGCGAACGAGAAGGCTACGAGCAGTACTTC.

The CDR3 is CASSVGADRGNTIYF. CDR3 bases: TGTGCCAGCAGCGTAGGGGCAGATCGAGGAAACACCATATATTTT. The chain couples TRBV9 to TRBJ1-3; D gene unclear. CDR1 SGDLS and CDR2 YYNGEE come from the germline V gene. The length of the CDR3 is 15 residues. V was trimmed by 0 bases and J by 4 bases, leaving 11 bases between them.